This TCR beta chain derives from a study of response to subunit inactivated influenza vaccine. CDR3 length equals 13 residues. The ends lost 4 bases at V and 8 bases at J; junction bases unmatched: 6. TCRdb itself ran the RT-PCR reads through MiXCR, one entry per CDR3 protein. The data contain some 480,000 distinct CDR3 sequences, roughly 11% of them singletons. The sample consisted of PBMCs from blood, taken roughly 46 days after vaccination. The receptor comes from a man aged 45-65 years who received an inactivated influenza vaccine. The V and J genes are TRBV12-3 or TRBV12-4 and TRBJ1-2, with 8 bases that match TRBD1. CDR3 DNA sequence: TGTGCCAGCAGTTCGCAGGGGGCGCGGGGCTACACCTTC. It codes for CASSSQGARGYTF.